These T cell receptor beta chains were read from a single sample in a study of T cells in Graves' hyperthyroidism and ophthalmopathy. TCRdb fed the multiplex PCR reads into MiXCR, producing one record per CDR3 protein. The data show roughly 96,000 distinct CDR3 sequences, around 52% seen once. Sequenced input: blood. These receptors were taken from a woman aged 40 to 55 with Graves' hyperthyroidism. CDR3s leave out the opening cysteine and the closing phenylalanine or tryptophan. The D gene is left open where the match is weak.

j_gene	v_gene	d_gene	CDR3aa
TRBJ1-1	TRBV13	NA	ASSSSQGWNTEAF
TRBJ1-2	TRBV29-1	NA	SATGIDYGYT
TRBJ1-2	TRBV7-2	TRBD1	ASSLLDRGVNYGYT
TRBJ2-2	TRBV7-2	NA	ASSSRTSPFFTGELF
TRBJ2-7	TRBV12-3/TRBV12-4	NA	ASSFAGIVYEQY
TRBJ1-2	TRBV29-1	NA	SRYDTGSYGYT
TRBJ1-1	TRBV19	NA	ASRFGGLRGNTEAF
TRBJ1-5	TRBV19	NA	ARDRTVGNQPQH
TRBJ1-1	TRBV7-2	NA	AWTPQRWDTEAF
TRBJ1-4	TRBV7-9	NA	AWSVRAGREKLF
TRBJ2-7	TRBV5-1	NA	ASSFDGTPGGEQY
TRBJ2-1	TRBV9	NA	ASSVGRTKNNEQF
TRBJ1-1	TRBV15	NA	ATSSAQDLSTEAF
TRBJ1-1	TRBV19	TRBD1	ATRRGSEAF
TRBJ1-2	TRBV15	TRBD1	ATKTGTYGYT
TRBJ1-2	TRBV7-2	NA	ASSLDSGNYGYT
TRBJ1-3	TRBV25-1	NA	ASSRQNSGNTIY
TRBJ2-3	TRBV29-1	NA	SGRRGTDTQY
TRBJ1-2	TRBV5-1	TRBD1	ASSFTDRQNYGYT
TRBJ2-3	TRBV7-6	TRBD1	ASSLATGQGTDTQY
TRBJ1-4	TRBV6-6	NA	ASSTSLRPEKLF
TRBJ2-5	TRBV7-8	NA	ASVAGIDIQETQY
TRBJ1-2	TRBV7-9	NA	ASSLGGFGEQYGYT
TRBJ2-3	TRBV20-1	NA	SATYWDHLNTQY
TRBJ1-1	TRBV5-1	NA	ASSVEGGNSEAF
TRBJ2-7	TRBV15	NA	ATSREPQETYEQY
TRBJ1-5	TRBV27	NA	ASSFRYSNQPQH
TRBJ2-5	TRBV2	NA	ASSPPFGGQETQDQY
TRBJ1-2	TRBV20-1	NA	SARHGGHVYGYT
TRBJ1-2	TRBV6-6	NA	ASSYFRDTSYGYT
TRBJ2-7	TRBV5-1	NA	ASSLGIHEQY
TRBJ2-5	TRBV7-9	TRBD1	ASSRPGQGGTQY
TRBJ1-5	TRBV2	TRBD1	ASSLDRGNQPQH
TRBJ2-2	TRBV29-1	NA	SVAHRGAGELF
TRBJ2-7	TRBV29-1	TRBD1	SARTGGSYEQY
TRBJ1-2	TRBV6-1	TRBD1	ASRDRDGYT
TRBJ1-5	TRBV6-5	NA	ASSRLVGNQPQH
TRBJ2-7	TRBV12-3/TRBV12-4	NA	ASSSGGRGGRPYEQY
TRBJ1-2	TRBV7-9	TRBD1	ASSFGQGTYGYT
TRBJ1-2	TRBV9	NA	ASSGRGLAESNT
TRBJ2-7	TRBV6-1	TRBD2	ASSEQRGIYEQY
TRBJ2-2	TRBV29-1	TRBD1	SVQGAAGELF
TRBJ1-6	TRBV2	TRBD1	ASSEPLGQGSYNSPLH
TRBJ2-5	TRBV29-1	NA	SVARDTWETQY
TRBJ1-1	TRBV7-9	NA	ASSLEEQGSAEAF
TRBJ2-5	TRBV20-1	TRBD2	SASGGRETQY
TRBJ2-2	TRBV15	TRBD2	ATSSQEKLADTGELF
TRBJ2-5	TRBV7-2	TRBD2	ASSLRLAGGLETQY
TRBJ2-5	TRBV7-2	TRBD2	ASSRVPREYGETQY
TRBJ2-2	TRBV6-6	TRBD2	ASSYVLAGEGGELF
TRBJ2-2	TRBV5-1	TRBD1	ASSLAQGATRELF
TRBJ2-5	TRBV6-6	TRBD2	ASRELAGAQETQY
TRBJ1-5	TRBV12-3/TRBV12-4	NA	ASSFLGMGNQPQH
TRBJ1-5	TRBV19	NA	ASMDVLGTSINQPQH
TRBJ1-5	TRBV7-2	NA	ASSLDPYSNQPQH
TRBJ2-7	TRBV10-3	TRBD2	AISGAGGPPSEQY
TRBJ2-3	TRBV9	NA	ASSVRGVGFRTDTQY
TRBJ2-5	TRBV20-1	TRBD2	SARDQAGGQETQY
TRBJ1-4	TRBV20-1	NA	SASGQINEKLF
TRBJ2-7	TRBV5-1	NA	ASSSPTYEQY